The next 12 T cell receptor beta chains were all read from a single sample in a study of cytotoxic CD8 clonotypes in ibrutinib-treated CLL. Only in-frame clones appear in the TCRdb table, and some are missing; sequencing was by immunoSEQ multiplex PCR. Here the sample spans about 120,000 clones, 80% to 90% being singletons. The sample here was PBMCs, taken after 24 months of ibrutinib treatment. The receptors shown here come from a human donor with chronic lymphocytic leukemia.

The chain employs TRBV28 and TRBJ1-2; D is ambiguous. The germline CDR1 and CDR2 sequences are MDHEN and SYDVKM. V was shortened by 11 bases and J by 4 bases, with 8 bases between the two germline ends. The CDR3 has 10 amino acids. Written as DNA, the CDR3 is TGTGCCCGTTCGTTCTATGGCTACACCTTC. Protein product: CARSFYGYTF.

The CDR3 DNA reads TGTGCCAGCAGCCAAGGTACGGTAGACGGTGGACAGGCCGGCACAGATACGCAGTATTTT. Its translation is CASSQGTVDGGQAGTDTQYF. The chain recombines TRBV4-2 with TRBJ2-3; TRBD1 matches 7 bases. The CDR3 is 20 amino acids. V trimming: 1 base; J trimming: 1 base; junction bases outside the gene matches: 17. CDR1 is LGHNA and CDR2 is YNFKEQ in the germline V gene.

The chain employs TRBV13 and TRBJ2-7; tentative D call: TRBD2 (6 bases). Germline values: CDR1 PRHDT, CDR2 FYEKMQ (reference sequence). The CDR3 length is 14 residues. V was cut by 0 bases and J by 6 bases, with 12 bases left in between. CDR3 nucleotides: TGTGCCAGCAGCTTAGGCCTCCGGAGGGGCGAGCAGTACTTC. Translating gives CASSLGLRRGEQYF.

This clone has just a few counts. The J gene is TRBJ1-6, the V gene TRBV5-4; unclear D gene. V was shortened by 0 bases and J by 7 bases, with 11 bases between the two germline ends. Per germline, CDR1 SGHNT and CDR2 YYREEE (reference sequence). The CDR3 is made up of 15 amino acids. The CDR3 sequence is CASSLGRTKNSPLHF. Here the CDR3 DNA reads TGTGCCAGCAGCTTGGGGCGGACGAAGAATTCACCCCTCCACTTT. The complete variable domain, with remaining parts taken from reference TRBV5-4 and TRBJ1-6, reads ETGVTQSPTHLIKTRGQQVTLRCSSQSGHNTVSWYQQALGQGPQFIFQYYREEENGRGNFPPRFSGLQFPNYSSELNVNALELDDSALYLCASSLGRTKNSPLHFGNGTRLTVT.

This chain links TRBV18 with TRBJ2-3, with D possibly TRBD1 on 5 matching bases. V was trimmed by 3 bases and J by 1 base, leaving 14 bases between them. CDR1 and CDR2 (germline): KGHSH, LQKENI. The CDR3 consists of 16 residues. The CDR3 DNA follows: TGTGCCAGCTCACCCGATGCAGGGTTGGGCACAGATACGCAGTATTTT. The encoded protein is CASSPDAGLGTDTQYF.

V gene TRBV5-1 combines with J gene TRBJ2-7; TRBD2 agrees at 11 bases. J was trimmed by 4 bases and V by 5 bases; bases with no gene match: 8. CDR3 length equals 15 residues. Germline V gene data show CDR1 as SGHRS and CDR2 as YFSETQ. The CDR3 region is CASREGTSGGYEQYF. CDR3 sequence (DNA): TGCGCCAGCAGGGAGGGGACTAGCGGAGGGTACGAGCAGTACTTC.

The chain has TRBV7-2 and TRBJ2-3, with 8 bases that match TRBD2. Germline assignment: CDR1 SGHTA and CDR2 FQGNSA. The CDR3 consists of 16 residues. The ends lost 0 bases at V and 4 bases at J; junction bases unmatched: 6. This chain's CDR3 is CASSLALGTRSDTQYF. DNA of the CDR3: TGTGCCAGCAGCTTAGCTCTTGGGACTAGGTCAGATACGCAGTATTTT.

The CDR3 reads CASSSSPGGPNEQFF. As DNA, the CDR3 is TGTGCCAGCAGCTCGTCACCGGGGGGGCCGAATGAGCAGTTCTTC. This sequence joins TRBV7-3 and TRBJ2-1; 8 nucleotides line up with TRBD2. The CDR3 runs to 15 residues. The germline V gene encodes CDR1 SGHTA and CDR2 FQGTGA. The trim removed 4 bases at V and 7 bases at J, leaving 9 bases unmatched.

V is TRBV28 and J is TRBJ2-1, with D perhaps matching TRBD1 (6 bases). The germline V gene has CDR1 MDHEN and CDR2 SYDVKM. The CDR3 contains 14 residues. The germline V and J ends were trimmed by 3 bases and 5 bases, with 11 bases remaining between them. The CDR3 is CASSFSDRNNEQFF. CDR3 bases: TGTGCCAGCAGTTTTTCAGACAGGAACAATGAGCAGTTCTTC.

The chain joins TRBV5-1 to TRBJ2-3; D is undetermined. This CDR3 has 12 residues. The ends were cut back, 3 bases at V and 2 bases at J, with 4 bases in the middle. Per the germline V gene, CDR1 is SGHRS and CDR2 is YFSETQ. CDR3 sequence reads: CASSSPTDTQYF. CDR3 coding DNA: TGCGCCAGCAGCTCCCCCACAGATACGCAGTATTTT. Drawing the rest from reference TRBV5-1 and TRBJ2-3, the complete variable domain is KAGVTQTPRYLIKTRGQQVTLSCSPISGHRSVSWYQQTPGQGLQFLFEYFSETQRNKGNFPGRFSGRQFSNSRSEMNVSTLELGDSALYLCASSSPTDTQYFGPGTRLTVL.

The chain is built from TRBV21-1 and TRBJ1-6. TRBV21-1 constitutes a pseudogene. CDR3 length: 15 amino acids. The CDR3 loop is CASSKDGGIRRPLHF. CDR3 bases: TGTGCCAGCAGCAAAGACGGAGGGATACGTCGACCCCTCCACTTT.

The V gene is TRBV2, the J gene TRBJ1-2; 10 positions agree with TRBD1. Per germline, CDR1 SNHLY and CDR2 FYNNEI. J was trimmed by 2 bases and V by 7 bases; bases with no gene match: 4. The CDR3 is 14 residues long. This chain's CDR3 is CASKPDRGNYGYTF. The CDR3 region has the DNA TGTGCCAGCAAGCCGGACAGGGGGAACTATGGCTACACCTTC.